This T cell receptor (beta chain) was recovered during a study of cytomegalovirus exposure and HLA in healthy donors. This CDR3 comprises 14 residues. Trimming left V 4 bases short and J 4 bases short, with 14 bases between. Germline CDR1 and CDR2: SQVTM and ANQGSEA. PCR was performed using 60 Vbeta and 13 Jbeta primers. Original analysis: As a later analysis found, there were 80 million or so unique TCR beta chains, of which some 9.9 million were shared. Using immunoSEQ multiplex PCR, the repertoire was profiled, and TCRdb retains in-frame clones only, with some absent. V and J calls and clone size come straight from that table; D and trimming were deduced from the DNA. This sample carries over 100,000 clones, with around 1.6% going to the ten biggest clones. To note about this clone: Its antigen is unknown.

Study-wide results and limits: Some 17,000 TCR beta sequences were associated with HLA alleles at 0.05 false discovery rate in a later analysis. The classifier was said to identify cytomegalovirus status with high specificity and sensitivity.

The TCR was taken from a woman between 40 and 55 years old in good health and CMV-seropositive. The chain recombines TRBV29-1 with TRBJ1-3; possible D gene TRBD1, 6 bases. The sample was PBMCs. The CDR3 nucleotides read TGCAGCGTTGGAGCAGGGGAAGACGGAAACACCATATATTTT. Translated: CSVGAGEDGNTIYF.